The present T cell receptor beta chain was sequenced within a study of cytomegalovirus exposure and HLA in healthy donors. Use of 60 Vbeta and 13 Jbeta primers characterized the PCR. The repertoire was sequenced with immunoSEQ multiplex PCR; TCRdb's copy has only in-frame clones and lacks some. The sample comprises under 70,000 clones, about 80% of which are singletons, and 2.5% to 3% rests with the top ten. Per germline, CDR1 SGHRS and CDR2 YFSETQ. The CDR3 sequence is 14 residues long. The V and J ends lost 3 bases and 3 bases, in that order; junction bases with no gene match: 2. Study-wide findings and caveats: Later analysis revealed greater clonal expansion in HLA-associated TCR beta chains than in equally common others. In a later analysis, TCR beta V- and J-gene trimming was associated with a missense DCLRE1C variant.

On this clone: Antigen specificity is unknown.

The chain employs TRBV5-1 and TRBJ2-3, with TRBD2 matching 9 bases. Specimen: PBMCs. The TCR sequence derives from a man in his fifties or sixties in good health and CMV-seronegative. Here the CDR3 DNA reads TGCGCCAGCAGCTGGGCGGGGGGGACAGATACGCAGTATTTT. It yields the protein CASSWAGGTDTQYF.